The sequence of this T cell receptor beta chain was determined in a study of T cells in Graves' hyperthyroidism and ophthalmopathy. The CDR3 runs to 14 residues. V lost 6 bases to trimming and J lost 11 bases, with 20 bases between them. Germline V gives CDR1 MNHEY, CDR2 SVGEGT. RNA transcripts provided the source from which TCR beta CDR3 regions were amplified. First-round RT-PCR targeting the TCR CDR3 was performed with the HTBI primer set. TCRdb called the multiplex PCR reads again in MiXCR, with one record for every CDR3 protein. The repertoire holds some 770,000 distinct CDR3 sequences, with over 15% as singletons. Those patients with uncontrolled infection, other autoimmune disease, pregnancy or lactation were excluded.

What was sequenced was blood. This sequence was found in a man between 18 and 35 years old with Graves' hyperthyroidism. The V gene is TRBV6-2 or TRBV6-3, the J gene TRBJ1-5; D may be TRBD1 (5 bases). This chain's CDR3 is CASSPDGAGGTQHF. For the CDR3, the DNA is TGTGCCAGCAGCCCGGACGGGGCGGGGGGTACCCAGCATTTT.